A single sample gave rise to the 13 T cell receptor beta chains below, sequenced in a study of T cells in Graves' hyperthyroidism and ophthalmopathy. Regions amplified from RNA transcripts were the TCR beta CDR3 regions. The TCR CDR3 first-round RT-PCR relied on the HTBI primer set. TCRdb reprocessed the multiplex PCR reads with MiXCR, giving one entry per CDR3 protein. The data hold more than 500,000 distinct CDR3 sequences, with more than 15% observed a single time. The specimen sequenced was blood. These receptors all stem from a woman aged 25 to 39 with Graves' ophthalmopathy.

This clonotype appeared many times. The chain links TRBV5-1 to TRBJ2-1; TRBD2 might be the D (6 bases). This CDR3 spans 13 amino acids. The germline V gene encodes CDR1 SGHRS and CDR2 YFSETQ. V lost 1 base and J 9 bases, leaving 11 bases between the germline ends. CDR3 DNA: TGCGCCAGCAGCTTGCTACTGGAGGGTGAGCAGTTCTTC. Translating gives CASSLLLEGEQFF.

This clonotype was counted only a few times. This chain links TRBV7-2 with TRBJ1-3; TRBD1 agrees at 7 bases. CDR1 is SGHTA, CDR2 FQGNSA, per germline. This CDR3 spans 16 amino acids. J was trimmed by 3 bases and V by 5 bases; bases with no gene match: 10. The chain's CDR3 is CASSAAPGGGGNTIYF. Here the CDR3 DNA reads TGTGCCAGCAGCGCCGCTCCAGGGGGTGGTGGAAACACCATATATTTT.

This clonotype was counted ten times or more. The chain couples TRBV28 to TRBJ2-1; 13 bases agree with TRBD2. Germline trimming cut 6 bases from V and 8 bases from J; bases unmatched to any gene: 7. CDR1 MDHEN and CDR2 SYDVKM come from the germline V gene. The CDR3 loop spans 15 amino acids. The CDR3 DNA sequence: TGTGCCAGCAGGGGGACTAGCGGGAAGGGGGATGAGCAGTTCTTC. Residues: CASRGTSGKGDEQFF.

This clonotype turned up a few times. The chain links TRBV19 to TRBJ2-7; possible D gene TRBD2, 6 bases. CDR1 LNHDA and CDR2 SQIVND come from the germline V gene (reference sequence). The CDR3 has 15 residues. V was cut by 8 bases and J by 3 bases, with 20 bases left in between. CDR3 protein: CASGEQVGDFYEQYF. CDR3 bases: TGTGCCAGTGGAGAACAGGTAGGGGACTTCTACGAGCAGTACTTC.

The chain employs TRBV6-2 or TRBV6-3 and TRBJ1-1, with D possibly being TRBD1 (6 bases). Germline-derived CDR1 and CDR2 are MNHEY and SVGEGT. This CDR3 comprises 14 residues. V gave up 6 bases and J gave up 1 base, with 12 bases separating them. CDR3 amino acids: CASSHRQANTEAFF. CDR3 DNA sequence: TGTGCCAGCAGCCACAGACAGGCGAACACTGAAGCTTTCTTT.

V is TRBV20-1 and J is TRBJ2-5; D is undetermined. V was pared by 6 bases and J by 2 bases, with 19 bases between. CDR3 length: 15 residues. CDR1 is DFQATT, CDR2 SNEGSKA, per germline (reference sequence). CDR3: CSADSNTGTQETQYF. In nucleotides, the CDR3 is TGCAGTGCGGATTCTAACACTGGAACTCAAGAGACCCAGTACTTC.

This clonotype was counted only a few times. The rearrangement links TRBV6-2 or TRBV6-3 to TRBJ1-1; tentative D call: TRBD1 (5 bases). The length of the CDR3 is 14 residues. The ends were cut back, 8 bases at V and 0 bases at J, with 13 bases in the middle. Germline-derived CDR1 and CDR2 are MNHEY and SVGEGT. In DNA, the CDR3 is TGTGCCAGCCGACAGTTTAGGATGAACACTGAAGCTTTCTTT. It encodes CASRQFRMNTEAFF.

This clonotype was observed a handful of times. The chain couples TRBV6-1 to TRBJ1-4, with 7 nucleotides matching TRBD1. The CDR3 consists of 15 residues. CDR1 MNHNS and CDR2 SASEGT come from the germline V gene. The V and J ends lost 6 bases and 6 bases, in that order; junction bases with no gene match: 10. The CDR3 sequence: CASSSPSGGDEKLFF. The CDR3 nucleotides are TGTGCCAGCAGCTCCCCTTCAGGGGGGGATGAAAAACTGTTTTTT.

The sample holds many counts of this clonotype. The chain is built from TRBV7-2 and TRBJ2-5; 7 nucleotides align to TRBD1. Looked up from germline, CDR1 is SGHTA and CDR2 is FQGNSA. V was clipped by 5 bases and J by 10 bases; unmatched bases: 13. This CDR3 has 14 residues. The CDR3 bases are TGTGCCAGCAGCCCCAAGGGGACAGAGAAGAACCAGTACTTC. Residues: CASSPKGTEKNQYF.

V is TRBV5-1 and J is TRBJ1-2, with 7 bases identical to TRBD1. With V trimmed by 0 bases and J by 0 bases, 8 bases remained unmatched. The germline V gene encodes CDR1 SGHRS and CDR2 YFSETQ. The CDR3 extends over 17 amino acids. CDR3 DNA sequence: TGCGCCAGCAGCTTGGGGGCAGGGGGACAATCTAACTATGGCTACACCTTC. Protein sequence: CASSLGAGGQSNYGYTF.

The chain combines TRBV18 with TRBJ1-1; D gene uncertain. Trimming left V 2 bases short and J 5 bases short, with 18 bases between. Looked up from germline, CDR1 is KGHSH and CDR2 is LQKENI. The CDR3 contains 16 residues. CDR3 in amino acids: CASSPSIQNTGTEAFF. The CDR3, as DNA: TGTGCCAGCTCACCATCAATCCAGAACACTGGGACTGAAGCTTTCTTT.

This chain's CDR3 is CASTRGGADEQYF. The DNA for the CDR3 is TGTGCCAGCACCCGAGGGGGCGCGGACGAGCAGTACTTC. This chain joins TRBV6-2 or TRBV6-3 and TRBJ2-7, with 7 bases that match TRBD1. This CDR3 has 13 amino acids. Germline-derived CDR1 and CDR2 are MNHEY and SVGEGT. Trimming cost V 7 bases and J 5 bases; bases outside gene matches: 8.

This clonotype was counted between two and nine times. The V gene is TRBV11-2, the J gene TRBJ1-2, with no clear D. Germline V lookup: CDR1 SGHAT, CDR2 FQNNGV. Between the trimmed V and J ends, which lost 2 bases and 7 bases, there was a span of 20 bases. The length of the CDR3 is 16 residues. In DNA form, the CDR3 reads TGTGCCAGCAGCTTATTAAACGGGGAAATAGGTTCTGGCTACACCTTC. Translated, it gives CASSLLNGEIGSGYTF.